This T cell receptor (beta chain) stems from a study of T-cell memory formation after mild COVID-19. A single record per CDR3 protein comes from TCRdb applying MiXCR to the 5' RACE reads. The sample contains about 190,000 distinct CDR3 sequences, approximately 20% of which appear only once. V was clipped by 5 bases and J by 6 bases; unmatched bases: 7. This CDR3 region has 16 residues. This clonotype was sampled from an adult woman who had mild COVID-19 (a few samples of this study predate the infection). Cell type and time point are not known. The rearrangement uses TRBV12-3 or TRBV12-4 and TRBJ2-1, with 13 bases fitting TRBD2. Input material: PBMCs or a T cell subset sorted from them (not recorded which). CDR3 residues: CASSQPGLAGINEQFF. DNA for the CDR3: TGTGCCAGCAGTCAGCCGGGACTAGCGGGAATCAATGAGCAGTTCTTC.